This T cell receptor beta chain was sequenced in a study of cytomegalovirus exposure and HLA in healthy donors. The length of the CDR3 is 18 residues. V was clipped by 0 bases and J by 2 bases, with 19 bases between them. Germline-derived CDR1 and CDR2 are LGHNA and YNFKEQ. About this clone itself: Its antigen is unknown.

Study-wide points: Earlier analysis found most TCR beta V segments productive about 87% or about 30% of the time. When analyzed later, the rates of TCR association showed variation by HLA locus, with DRB1 the most and HLA-C the fewest. Reported findings show TCR beta sequences accurately forecast HLA-A and HLA-B alleles in most subjects.

PCR was performed using 60 Vbeta and 13 Jbeta primers. In the source study's methods: Later, an analysis found around 77 million unique TCR beta chains, and about 10 million of these were shared. Here immunoSEQ multiplex PCR was the method, and the copy in TCRdb shows in-frame clones only, minus some. V and J calls and clone size are copied from that table; D and trimming were computed from the DNA. Of 95,000 to 100,000 clones in the sample, about four fifths were seen once. The receptor comes from a woman aged 40 to 50 in good health and CMV-seronegative. The chain is built from TRBV4-2 and TRBJ1-1, with TRBD1 as a possible D gene (5 bases). Sequencing input: PBMCs. The CDR3 loop is CASSQEPAPQTENTEAFF. CDR3 DNA sequence: TGTGCCAGCAGCCAAGAACCCGCCCCCCAGACAGAAAACACTGAAGCTTTCTTT.